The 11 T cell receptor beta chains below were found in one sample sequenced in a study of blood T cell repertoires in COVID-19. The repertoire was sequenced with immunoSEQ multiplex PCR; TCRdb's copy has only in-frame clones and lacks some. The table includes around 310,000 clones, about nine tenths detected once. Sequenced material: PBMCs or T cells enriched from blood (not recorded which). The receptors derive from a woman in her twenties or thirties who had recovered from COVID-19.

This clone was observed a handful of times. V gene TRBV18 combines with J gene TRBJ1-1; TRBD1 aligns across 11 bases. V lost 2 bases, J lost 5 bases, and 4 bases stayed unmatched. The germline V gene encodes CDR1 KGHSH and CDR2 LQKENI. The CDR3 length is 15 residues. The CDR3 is CASSPGQGALTEAFF. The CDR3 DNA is TGTGCCAGCTCACCAGGACAGGGGGCTCTAACTGAAGCTTTCTTT.

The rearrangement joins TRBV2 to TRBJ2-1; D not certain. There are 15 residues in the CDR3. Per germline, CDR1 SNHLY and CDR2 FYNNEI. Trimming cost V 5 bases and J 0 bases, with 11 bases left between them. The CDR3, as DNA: TGTGCCAGCAGTCAGTCTTGGAGCTCCTACAATGAGCAGTTCTTC. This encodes CASSQSWSSYNEQFF.

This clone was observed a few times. DNA of the CDR3: TGTGCCAGCAGCCAAGGGATGAGGGGGAATTTTGGTGGCTACACCTTC. The encoded protein is CASSQGMRGNFGGYTF. This chain connects TRBV11-2 to TRBJ1-2, with D maybe TRBD1 (6 bases). Germline loops: CDR1 SGHAT, CDR2 FQNNGV. This CDR3 region has 16 residues. Trimming removed 5 bases at V and 7 bases at J, with 23 bases between.

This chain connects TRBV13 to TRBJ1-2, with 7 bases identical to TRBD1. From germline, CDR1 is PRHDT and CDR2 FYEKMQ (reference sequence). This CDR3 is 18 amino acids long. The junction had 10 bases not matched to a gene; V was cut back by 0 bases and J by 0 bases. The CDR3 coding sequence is TGTGCCAGCAGCTTAGGTTTTTTAGGGGGCAAAGCTAACTATGGCTACACCTTC. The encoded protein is CASSLGFLGGKANYGYTF.

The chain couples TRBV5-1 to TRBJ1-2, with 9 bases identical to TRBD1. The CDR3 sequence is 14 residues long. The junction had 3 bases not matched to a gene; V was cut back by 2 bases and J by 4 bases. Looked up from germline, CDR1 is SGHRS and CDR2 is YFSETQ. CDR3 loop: CASSFSGQGYGYTF. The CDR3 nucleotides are TGCGCCAGCAGCTTTTCGGGACAGGGCTATGGCTACACCTTC.

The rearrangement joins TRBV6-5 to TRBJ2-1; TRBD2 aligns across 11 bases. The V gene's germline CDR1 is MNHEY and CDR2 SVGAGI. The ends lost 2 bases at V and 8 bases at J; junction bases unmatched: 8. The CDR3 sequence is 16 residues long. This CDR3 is CASSYTGTSGRDEQFF. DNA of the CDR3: TGTGCCAGCAGTTACACCGGGACTAGCGGTAGGGATGAGCAGTTCTTC.

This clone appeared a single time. The CDR3 DNA is TGTGCCAGCAGCGTGGGACTAGCGGATGTCTACGAGCAGTACTTC. Protein sequence: CASSVGLADVYEQYF. The chain employs TRBV9 and TRBJ2-7; 11 bases match TRBD2. Germline CDR1 and CDR2: SGDLS and YYNGEE. The CDR3 length is 15 residues. The V and J ends lost 2 bases and 3 bases, in that order; junction bases with no gene match: 4.

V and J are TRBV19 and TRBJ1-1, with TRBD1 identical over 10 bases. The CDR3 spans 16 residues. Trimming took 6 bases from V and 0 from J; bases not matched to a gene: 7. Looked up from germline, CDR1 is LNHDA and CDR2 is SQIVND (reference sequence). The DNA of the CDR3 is TGTGCCAGTAGCTACCGGGACAGGGGCATGAACACTGAAGCTTTCTTT. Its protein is CASSYRDRGMNTEAFF.

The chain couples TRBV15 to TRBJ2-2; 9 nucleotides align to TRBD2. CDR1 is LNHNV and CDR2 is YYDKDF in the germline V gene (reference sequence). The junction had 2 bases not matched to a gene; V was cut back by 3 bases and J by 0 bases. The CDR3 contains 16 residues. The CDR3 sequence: CATSRVAGANTGELFF. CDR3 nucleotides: TGTGCCACCAGCAGGGTAGCGGGGGCGAACACCGGGGAGCTGTTTTTT. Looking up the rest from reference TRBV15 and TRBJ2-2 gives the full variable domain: DAMVIQNPRYQVTQFGKPVTLSCSQTLNHNVMYWYQQKSSQAPKLLFHYYDKDFNNEADTPDNFQSRRPNTSFCFLDIRSPGLGDTAMYLCATSRVAGANTGELFFGEGSRLTVL.

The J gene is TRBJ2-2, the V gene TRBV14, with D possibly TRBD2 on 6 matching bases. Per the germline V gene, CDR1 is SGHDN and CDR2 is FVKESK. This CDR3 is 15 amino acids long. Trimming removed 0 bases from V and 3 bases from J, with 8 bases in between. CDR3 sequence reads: CASSQDPGDTGELFF. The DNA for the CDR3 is TGTGCCAGCAGCCAAGACCCGGGGGACACCGGGGAGCTGTTTTTT. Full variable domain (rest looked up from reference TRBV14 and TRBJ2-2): EAGVTQFPSHSVIEKGQTVTLRCDPISGHDNLYWYRRVMGKEIKFLLHFVKESKQDESGMPNNRFLAERTGGTYSTLKVQPAELEDSGVYFCASSQDPGDTGELFFGEGSRLTVL.

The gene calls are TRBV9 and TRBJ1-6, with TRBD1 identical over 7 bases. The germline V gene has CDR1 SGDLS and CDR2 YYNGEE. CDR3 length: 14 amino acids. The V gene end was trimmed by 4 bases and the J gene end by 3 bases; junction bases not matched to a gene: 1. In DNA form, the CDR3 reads TGTGCCAGCAGCTCAGGGGGCTATAATTCACCCCTCCACTTT. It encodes CASSSGGYNSPLHF.